This T cell receptor (beta chain) was captured in a study of cytomegalovirus exposure and HLA in healthy donors. Notes on this clone: Its antigen is not identified. Mismatch with germline at one junction end may stem from a read error.

Study observations and caveats: Per a prior analysis, the majority of TCR beta V segments were productive roughly 87% or roughly 30% of the time.

The PCR employed 60 Vbeta primers together with 13 Jbeta primers. Assay used: immunoSEQ multiplex PCR; TCRdb lists only in-frame clones, some missing. Here the sample spans approximately 100,000 clones, 84% being singletons. This CDR3 contains 12 residues. Germline V gene data show CDR1 as SNHLY and CDR2 as FYNNEI. The chain couples TRBV2 to TRBJ2-7, with TRBD1 matching over 8 bases. The specimen sequenced was PBMCs. The TCR comes from a woman younger than 30 in good health and CMV-seronegative. The CDR3 spells CASRHANRGSHF. The CDR3 DNA sequence: TGTGCCAGCAGACATGCCAACAGGGGGAGCCACTTC.